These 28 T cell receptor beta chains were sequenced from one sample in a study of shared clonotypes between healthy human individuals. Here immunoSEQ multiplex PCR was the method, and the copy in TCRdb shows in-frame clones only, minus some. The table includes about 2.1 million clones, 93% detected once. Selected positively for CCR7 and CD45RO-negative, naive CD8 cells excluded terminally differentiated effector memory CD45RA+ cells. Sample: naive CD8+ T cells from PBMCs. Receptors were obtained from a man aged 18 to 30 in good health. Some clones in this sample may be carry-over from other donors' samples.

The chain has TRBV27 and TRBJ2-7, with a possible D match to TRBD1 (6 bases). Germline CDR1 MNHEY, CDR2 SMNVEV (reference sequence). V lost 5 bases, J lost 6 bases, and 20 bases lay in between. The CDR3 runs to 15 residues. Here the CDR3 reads CASSLRASGASEQYF. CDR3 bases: TGTGCCAGCAGTCTCCGGGCGTCAGGGGCTTCCGAGCAGTACTTC.

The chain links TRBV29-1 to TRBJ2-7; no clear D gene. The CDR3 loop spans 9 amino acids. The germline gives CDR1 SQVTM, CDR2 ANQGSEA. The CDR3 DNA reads TGCACCGGCTCCTACGAGCAGTACTTC. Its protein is CTGSYEQYF.

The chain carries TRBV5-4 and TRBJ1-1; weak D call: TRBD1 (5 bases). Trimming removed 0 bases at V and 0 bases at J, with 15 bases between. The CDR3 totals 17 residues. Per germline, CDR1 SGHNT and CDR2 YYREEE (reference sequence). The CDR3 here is CASSLGSGSGLNTEAFF. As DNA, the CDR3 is TGTGCCAGCAGCTTGGGCAGCGGATCGGGACTGAACACTGAAGCTTTCTTT.

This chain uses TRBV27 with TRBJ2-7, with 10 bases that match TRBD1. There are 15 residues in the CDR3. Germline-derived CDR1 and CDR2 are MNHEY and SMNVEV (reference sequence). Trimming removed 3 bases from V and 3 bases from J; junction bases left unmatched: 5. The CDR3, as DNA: TGTGCCAGCAGTTTCGGGACAGGGGTTGACTACGAGCAGTACTTC. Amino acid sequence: CASSFGTGVDYEQYF.

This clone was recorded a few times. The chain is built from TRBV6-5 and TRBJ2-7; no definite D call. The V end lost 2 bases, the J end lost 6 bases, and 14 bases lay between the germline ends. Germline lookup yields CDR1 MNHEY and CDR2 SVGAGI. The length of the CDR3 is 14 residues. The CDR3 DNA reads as TGTGCCAGCAGTTACGGCCGGACCGGCGGCGAGCAGTACTTC. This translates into CASSYGRTGGEQYF.

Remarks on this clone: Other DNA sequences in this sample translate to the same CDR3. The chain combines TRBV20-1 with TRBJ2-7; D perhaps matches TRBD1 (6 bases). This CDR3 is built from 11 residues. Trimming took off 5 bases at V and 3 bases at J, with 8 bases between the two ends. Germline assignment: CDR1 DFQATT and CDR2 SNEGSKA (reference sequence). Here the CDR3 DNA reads TGCAGTGCTCCGGACAGCTACGAGCAGTACTTC. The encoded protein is CSAPDSYEQYF.

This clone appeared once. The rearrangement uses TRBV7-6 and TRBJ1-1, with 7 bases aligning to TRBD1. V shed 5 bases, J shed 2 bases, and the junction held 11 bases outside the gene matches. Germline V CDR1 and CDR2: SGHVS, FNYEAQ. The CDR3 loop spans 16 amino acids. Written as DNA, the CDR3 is TGTGCCAGCAGCCCACGGACAGGCGGCCCAAACACTGAAGCTTTCTTT. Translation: CASSPRTGGPNTEAFF.

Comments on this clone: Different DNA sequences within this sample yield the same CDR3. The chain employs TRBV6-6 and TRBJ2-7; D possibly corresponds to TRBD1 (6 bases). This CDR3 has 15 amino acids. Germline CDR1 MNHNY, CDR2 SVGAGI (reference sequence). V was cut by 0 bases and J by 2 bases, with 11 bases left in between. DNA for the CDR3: TGTGCCAGCAGTTACTCGTCTTCAGGGGCCTACGAGCAGTACTTC. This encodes CASSYSSSGAYEQYF.

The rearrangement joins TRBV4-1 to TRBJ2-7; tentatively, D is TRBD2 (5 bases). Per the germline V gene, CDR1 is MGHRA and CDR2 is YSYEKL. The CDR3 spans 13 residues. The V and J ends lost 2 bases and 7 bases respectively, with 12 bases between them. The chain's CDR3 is CASSQWPRGEQYF. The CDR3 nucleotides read TGCGCCAGCAGCCAATGGCCCCGCGGGGAGCAGTACTTC.

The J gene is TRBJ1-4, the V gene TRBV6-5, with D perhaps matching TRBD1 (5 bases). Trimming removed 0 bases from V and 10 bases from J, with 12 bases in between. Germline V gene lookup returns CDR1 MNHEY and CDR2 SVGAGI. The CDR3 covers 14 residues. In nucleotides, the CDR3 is TGTGCCAGCAGTTACTCTTCAGGGATGGGAAAACTGTTTTTT. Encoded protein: CASSYSSGMGKLFF.

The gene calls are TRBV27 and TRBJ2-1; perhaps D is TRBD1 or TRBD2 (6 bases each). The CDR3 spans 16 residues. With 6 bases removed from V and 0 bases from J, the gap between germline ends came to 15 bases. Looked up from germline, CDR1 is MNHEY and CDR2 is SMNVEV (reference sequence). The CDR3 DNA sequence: TGTGCCAGCAGGGAGGGGGTCTTGAGCTCCTACAATGAGCAGTTCTTC. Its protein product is CASREGVLSSYNEQFF.

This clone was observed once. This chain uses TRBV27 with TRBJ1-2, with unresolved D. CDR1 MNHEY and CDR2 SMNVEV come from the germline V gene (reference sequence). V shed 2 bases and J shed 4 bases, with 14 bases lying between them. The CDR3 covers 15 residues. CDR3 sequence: CASSLQPGGLYGYTF. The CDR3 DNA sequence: TGTGCCAGCAGTTTACAACCAGGCGGGCTCTATGGCTACACCTTC.

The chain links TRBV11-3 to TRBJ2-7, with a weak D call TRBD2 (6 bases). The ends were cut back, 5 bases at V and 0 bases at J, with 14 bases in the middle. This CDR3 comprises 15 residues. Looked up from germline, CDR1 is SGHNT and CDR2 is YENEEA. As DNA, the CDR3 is TGTGCCAGCAGCCCCCGGGACGGGAGCTCCTACGAGCAGTACTTC. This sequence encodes CASSPRDGSSYEQYF.

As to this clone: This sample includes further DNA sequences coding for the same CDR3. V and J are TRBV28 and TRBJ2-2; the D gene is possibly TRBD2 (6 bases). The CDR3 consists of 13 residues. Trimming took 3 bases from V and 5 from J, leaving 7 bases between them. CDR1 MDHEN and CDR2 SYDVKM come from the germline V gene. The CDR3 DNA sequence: TGTGCCAGCAGTTTGGGGAGGACCGGGGAGCTGTTTTTT. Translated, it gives CASSLGRTGELFF.

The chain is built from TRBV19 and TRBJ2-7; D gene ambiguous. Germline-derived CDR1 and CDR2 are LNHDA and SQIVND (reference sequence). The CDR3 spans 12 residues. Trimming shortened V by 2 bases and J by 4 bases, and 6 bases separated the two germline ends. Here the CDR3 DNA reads TGTGCCAGTAGTATACGCCCTTACGAGCAGTACTTC. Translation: CASSIRPYEQYF.

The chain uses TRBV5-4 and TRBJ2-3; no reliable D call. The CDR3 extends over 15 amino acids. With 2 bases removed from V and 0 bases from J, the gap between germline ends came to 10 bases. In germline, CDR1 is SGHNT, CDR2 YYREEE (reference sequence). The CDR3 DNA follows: TGTGCCAGCAGCTTCTTTGCGTTTAGCACAGATACGCAGTATTTT. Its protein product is CASSFFAFSTDTQYF.

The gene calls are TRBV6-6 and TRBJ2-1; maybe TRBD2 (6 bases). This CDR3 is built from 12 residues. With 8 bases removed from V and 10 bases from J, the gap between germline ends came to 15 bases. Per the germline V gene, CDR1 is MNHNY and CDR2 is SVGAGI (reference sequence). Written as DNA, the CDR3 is TGTGCCAGCCGGGAGAATAGAGGGGAGCAGTTCTTC. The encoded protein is CASRENRGEQFF.

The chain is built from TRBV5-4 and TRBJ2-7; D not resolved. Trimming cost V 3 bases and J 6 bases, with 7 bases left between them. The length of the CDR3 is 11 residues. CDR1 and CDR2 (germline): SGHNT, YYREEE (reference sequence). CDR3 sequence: CASSSLGEQYF. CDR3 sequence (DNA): TGTGCCAGCAGCTCCCTAGGCGAGCAGTACTTC.

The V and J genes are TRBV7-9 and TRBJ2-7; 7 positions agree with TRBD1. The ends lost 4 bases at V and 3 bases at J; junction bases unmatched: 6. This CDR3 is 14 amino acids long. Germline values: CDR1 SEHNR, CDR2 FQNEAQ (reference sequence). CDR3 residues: CASSSTGTVYEQYF. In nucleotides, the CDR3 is TGTGCCAGCAGCTCCACCGGGACAGTCTACGAGCAGTACTTC.

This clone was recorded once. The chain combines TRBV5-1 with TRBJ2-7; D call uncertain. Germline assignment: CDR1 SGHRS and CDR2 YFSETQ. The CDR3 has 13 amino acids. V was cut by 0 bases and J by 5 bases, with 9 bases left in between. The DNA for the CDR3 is TGCGCCAGCAGCTTGGTTGGTTGGCACGAGCAGTACTTC. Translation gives CASSLVGWHEQYF. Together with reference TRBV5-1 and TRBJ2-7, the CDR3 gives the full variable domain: KAGVTQTPRYLIKTRGQQVTLSCSPISGHRSVSWYQQTPGQGLQFLFEYFSETQRNKGNFPGRFSGRQFSNSRSEMNVSTLELGDSALYLCASSLVGWHEQYFGPGTRLTVT.

The DNA for the CDR3 is TGTGCCAGCAGTTTCGGGGCAGGGTTTGAGTTCTTC. Its protein product is CASSFGAGFEFF. The rearrangement links TRBV28 to TRBJ2-1; D assignment may be TRBD1 or TRBD2 (5 bases each). The CDR3 has 12 amino acids. V was cut by 3 bases and J by 14 bases, with 14 bases left in between. Germline CDR1 reads MDHEN; CDR2 reads SYDVKM. The full variable domain, in which reference TRBV28 and TRBJ2-1 provide the parts outside the CDR3, is DVKVTQSSRYLVKRTGEKVFLECVQDMDHENMFWYRQDPGLGLRLIYFSYDVKMKEKGDIPEGYSVSREKKERFSLILESASTNQTSMYLCASSFGAGFEFFGPGTRLTVL.

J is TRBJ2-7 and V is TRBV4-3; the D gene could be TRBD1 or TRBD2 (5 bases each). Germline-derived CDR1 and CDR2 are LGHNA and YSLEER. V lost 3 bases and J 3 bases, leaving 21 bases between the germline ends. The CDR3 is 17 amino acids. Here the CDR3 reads CASSHPISWGTNYEQYF. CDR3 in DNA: TGCGCCAGCAGCCATCCGATTTCCTGGGGGACCAACTACGAGCAGTACTTC.

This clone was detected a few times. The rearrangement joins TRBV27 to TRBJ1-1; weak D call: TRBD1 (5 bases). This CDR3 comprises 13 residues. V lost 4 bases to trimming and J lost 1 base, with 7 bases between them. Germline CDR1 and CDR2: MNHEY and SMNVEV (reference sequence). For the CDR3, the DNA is TGTGCCAGCAGTTCAGGGAGGAACACTGAAGCTTTCTTT. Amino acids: CASSSGRNTEAFF.

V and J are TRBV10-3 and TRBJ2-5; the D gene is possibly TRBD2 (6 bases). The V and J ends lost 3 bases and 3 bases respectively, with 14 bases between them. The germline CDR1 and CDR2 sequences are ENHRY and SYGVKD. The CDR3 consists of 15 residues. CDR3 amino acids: CAISDAGLEEETQYF. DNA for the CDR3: TGTGCCATCAGTGACGCGGGACTGGAGGAAGAGACCCAGTACTTC.

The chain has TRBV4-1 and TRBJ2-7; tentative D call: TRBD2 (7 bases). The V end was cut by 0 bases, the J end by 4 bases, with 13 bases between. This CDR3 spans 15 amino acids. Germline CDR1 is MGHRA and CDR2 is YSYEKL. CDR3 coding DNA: TGCGCCAGCAGCCAAGAGTCCAGGGGAGGGTACGAGCAGTACTTC. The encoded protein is CASSQESRGGYEQYF.

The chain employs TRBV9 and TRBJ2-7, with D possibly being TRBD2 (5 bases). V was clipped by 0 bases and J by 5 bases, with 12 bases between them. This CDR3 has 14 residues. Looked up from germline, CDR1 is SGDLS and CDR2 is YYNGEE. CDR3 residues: CASSVAGVSHEQYF. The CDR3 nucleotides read TGTGCCAGCAGCGTAGCCGGGGTCTCGCACGAGCAGTACTTC. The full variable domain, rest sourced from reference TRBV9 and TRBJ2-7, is DSGVTQTPKHLITATGQRVTLRCSPRSGDLSVYWYQQSLDQGLQFLIQYYNGEERAKGNILERFSAQQFPDLHSELNLSSLELGDSALYFCASSVAGVSHEQYFGPGTRLTVT.

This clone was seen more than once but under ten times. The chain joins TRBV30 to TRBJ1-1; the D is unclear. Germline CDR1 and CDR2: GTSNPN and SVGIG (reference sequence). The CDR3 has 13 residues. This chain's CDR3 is CGSWLGGNTEAFF. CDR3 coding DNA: TGTGGCAGTTGGCTCGGCGGGAACACTGAAGCTTTCTTT. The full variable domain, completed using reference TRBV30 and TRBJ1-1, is SQTIHQWPATLVQPVGSPLSLECTVEGTSNPNLYWYRQAAGRGLQLLFYSVGIGQISSEVPQNLSASRPQDRQFILSSKKLLLSDSGFYLCGSWLGGNTEAFFGQGTRLTVV.

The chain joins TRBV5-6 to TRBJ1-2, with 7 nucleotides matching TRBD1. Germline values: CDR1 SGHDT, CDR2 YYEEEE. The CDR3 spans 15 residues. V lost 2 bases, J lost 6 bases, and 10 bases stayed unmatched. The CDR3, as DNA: TGTGCCAGCAGCTTTAGGTCCGGGACAGAAGATGGCTACACCTTC. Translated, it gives CASSFRSGTEDGYTF.